The TCR beta chain described here comes from a study of blood T cell repertoires in COVID-19. On the study more broadly: COVID-19 samples from acute and convalescent phases originated in the United States, Italy and Spain. The cDNA or gDNA used as material had been derived from T cells, B-cell-depleted T cells, or PBMCs.

Original processing notes: How many nucleated cells were present was estimated from reference gene primer amplification. Produced via immunoSEQ multiplex PCR; TCRdb's table is partial and in-frame only. V and J calls and clone size are as listed in that table; D and trimming were resolved from the DNA. The table has about 160,000 clones, around 82% seen once; the top ten hold roughly 15%. This receptor was obtained from a man aged 18 to 29 with active or convalescent COVID-19. Sequenced input: peripheral blood.

This CDR3 is CASSEARLAGGLARELFF. CDR3 sequence (DNA): TGTGCCAGCAGTGAAGCGAGACTAGCGGGGGGGCTCGCCCGGGAGCTGTTTTTT. The chain carries TRBV6-1 and TRBJ2-2, with 14 bases lining up with TRBD2. The junction had 9 bases not matched to a gene; V was cut back by 0 bases and J by 9 bases. There are 18 residues in the CDR3. CDR1 MNHNS and CDR2 SASEGT come from the germline V gene.